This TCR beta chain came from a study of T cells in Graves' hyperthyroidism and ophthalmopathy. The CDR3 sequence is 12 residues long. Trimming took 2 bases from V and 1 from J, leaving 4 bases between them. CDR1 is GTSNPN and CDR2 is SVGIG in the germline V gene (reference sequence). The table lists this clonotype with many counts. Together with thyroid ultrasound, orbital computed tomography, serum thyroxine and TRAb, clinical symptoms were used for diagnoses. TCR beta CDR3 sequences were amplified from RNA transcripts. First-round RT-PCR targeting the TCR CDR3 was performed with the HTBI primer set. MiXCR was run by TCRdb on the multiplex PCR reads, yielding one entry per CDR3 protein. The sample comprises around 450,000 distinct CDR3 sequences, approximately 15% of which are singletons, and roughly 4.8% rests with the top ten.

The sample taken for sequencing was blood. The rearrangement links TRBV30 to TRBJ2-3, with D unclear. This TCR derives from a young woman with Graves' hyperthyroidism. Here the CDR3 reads CAWSPRTDTQYF. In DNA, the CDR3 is TGTGCCTGGAGTCCACGCACAGATACGCAGTATTTT.